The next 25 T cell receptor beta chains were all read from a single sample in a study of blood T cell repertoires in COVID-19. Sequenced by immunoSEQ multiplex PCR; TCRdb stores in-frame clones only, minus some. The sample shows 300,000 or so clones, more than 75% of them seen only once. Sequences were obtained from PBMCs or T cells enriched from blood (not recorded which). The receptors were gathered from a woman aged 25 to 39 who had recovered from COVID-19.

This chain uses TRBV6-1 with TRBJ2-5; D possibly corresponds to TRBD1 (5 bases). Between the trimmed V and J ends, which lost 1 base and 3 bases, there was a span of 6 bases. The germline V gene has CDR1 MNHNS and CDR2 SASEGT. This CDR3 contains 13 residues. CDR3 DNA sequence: TGTGCCAGCAGTGAAGTCAGGGAAGAGACCCAGTACTTC. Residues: CASSEVREETQYF.

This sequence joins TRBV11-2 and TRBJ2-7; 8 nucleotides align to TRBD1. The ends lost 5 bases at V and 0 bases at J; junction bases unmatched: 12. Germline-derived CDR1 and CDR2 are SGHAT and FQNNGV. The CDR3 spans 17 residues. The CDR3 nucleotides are TGTGCCAGCAGCACAATCACCGGGACAGGAAGCTCCTACGAGCAGTACTTC. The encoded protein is CASSTITGTGSSYEQYF.

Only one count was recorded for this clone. The CDR3 DNA reads TGTGCCAGCAGCTTGGCCCGGCAGGGCCGCTACGAGCAGTACTTC. As protein: CASSLARQGRYEQYF. The V and J genes are TRBV5-8 and TRBJ2-7; possible D gene TRBD1, 5 bases. The length of the CDR3 is 15 residues. The V gene lost 0 bases and the J gene lost 3 bases, with 13 bases spanning the gap. Looked up from germline, CDR1 is SGHTS and CDR2 is YDEGEE.

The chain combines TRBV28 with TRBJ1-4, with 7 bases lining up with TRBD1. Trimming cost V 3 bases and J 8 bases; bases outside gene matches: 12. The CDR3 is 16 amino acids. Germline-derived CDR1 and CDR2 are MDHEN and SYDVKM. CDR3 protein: CASSFYYRGGLEKLFF. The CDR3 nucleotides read TGTGCCAGCAGTTTCTACTACAGGGGCGGATTGGAAAAACTGTTTTTT.

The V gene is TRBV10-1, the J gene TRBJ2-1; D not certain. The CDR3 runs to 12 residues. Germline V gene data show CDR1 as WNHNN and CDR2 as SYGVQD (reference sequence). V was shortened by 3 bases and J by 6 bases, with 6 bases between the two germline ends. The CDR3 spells CASSDQFNEQFF. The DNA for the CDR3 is TGCGCCAGCAGTGACCAATTCAATGAGCAGTTCTTC.

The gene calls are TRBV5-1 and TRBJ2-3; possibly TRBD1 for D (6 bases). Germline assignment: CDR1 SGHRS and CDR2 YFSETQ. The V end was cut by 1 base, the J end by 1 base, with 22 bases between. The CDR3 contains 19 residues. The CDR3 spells CASSLLGQSQTGGTDTQYF. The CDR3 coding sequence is TGCGCCAGCAGCTTGCTCGGACAGAGCCAGACGGGTGGCACAGATACGCAGTATTTT.

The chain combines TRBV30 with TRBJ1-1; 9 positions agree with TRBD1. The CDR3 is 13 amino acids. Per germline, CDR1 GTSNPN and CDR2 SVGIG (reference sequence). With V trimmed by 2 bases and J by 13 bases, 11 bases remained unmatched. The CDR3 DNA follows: TGTGCCTGGAGTTCCGGGGACAGGGTATTTGGTTTCTTT. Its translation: CAWSSGDRVFGFF.

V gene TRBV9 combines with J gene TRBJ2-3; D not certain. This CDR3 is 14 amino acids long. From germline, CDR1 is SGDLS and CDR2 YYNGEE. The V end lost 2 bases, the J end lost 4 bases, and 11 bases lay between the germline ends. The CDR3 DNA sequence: TGTGCCAGCAGCGTGTCCTGGCCCCCAGATACGCAGTATTTT. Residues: CASSVSWPPDTQYF. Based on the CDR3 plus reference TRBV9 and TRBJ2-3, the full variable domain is DSGVTQTPKHLITATGQRVTLRCSPRSGDLSVYWYQQSLDQGLQFLIQYYNGEERAKGNILERFSAQQFPDLHSELNLSSLELGDSALYFCASSVSWPPDTQYFGPGTRLTVL.

In DNA form, the CDR3 reads TGTGCCAGCAGTCCCCCGGACAGGGGGCTATTCGGTGGCTACACCTTC. As protein: CASSPPDRGLFGGYTF. This chain links TRBV28 with TRBJ1-2; TRBD1 matches at 11 bases. CDR3 length: 16 residues. Germline assignment: CDR1 MDHEN and CDR2 SYDVKM. The V gene end was trimmed by 5 bases and the J gene end by 7 bases; junction bases not matched to a gene: 12.

The CDR3 region is CASSAPPTDEKLFF. CDR3 bases: TGTGCCAGCAGCGCACCGCCGACAGATGAAAAACTGTTTTTT. The chain employs TRBV7-2 and TRBJ1-4, with D tentatively TRBD1 (5 bases). Trimming pared 5 bases from V and 6 bases from J, leaving 13 bases between. The germline V gene encodes CDR1 SGHTA and CDR2 FQGNSA. There are 14 residues in the CDR3.

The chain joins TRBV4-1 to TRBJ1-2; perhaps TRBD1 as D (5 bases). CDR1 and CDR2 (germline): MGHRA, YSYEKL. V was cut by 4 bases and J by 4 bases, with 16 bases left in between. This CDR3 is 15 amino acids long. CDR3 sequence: CASSPPGGELYGYTF. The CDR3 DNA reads TGCGCCAGCAGCCCGCCGGGGGGTGAGCTCTATGGCTACACCTTC.

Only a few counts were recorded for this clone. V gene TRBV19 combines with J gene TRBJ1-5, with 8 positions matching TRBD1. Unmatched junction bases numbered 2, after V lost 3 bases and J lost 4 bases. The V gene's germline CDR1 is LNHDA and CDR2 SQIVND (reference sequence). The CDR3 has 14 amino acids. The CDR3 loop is CASSMTGVNQPQHF. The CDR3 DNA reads TGTGCCAGTAGTATGACAGGGGTGAATCAGCCCCAGCATTTT.

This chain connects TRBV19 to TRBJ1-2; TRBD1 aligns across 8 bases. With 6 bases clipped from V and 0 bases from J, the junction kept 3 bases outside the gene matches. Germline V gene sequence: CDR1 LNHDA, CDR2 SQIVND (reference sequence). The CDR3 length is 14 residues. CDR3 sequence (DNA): TGTGCCAGTAGGGGGACAGGAGCTAACTATGGCTACACCTTC. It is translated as CASRGTGANYGYTF.

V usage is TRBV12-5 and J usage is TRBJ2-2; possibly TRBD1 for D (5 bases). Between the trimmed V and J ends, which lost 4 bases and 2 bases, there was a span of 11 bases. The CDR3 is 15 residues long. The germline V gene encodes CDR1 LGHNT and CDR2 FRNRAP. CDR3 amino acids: CASGSTAINTGELFF. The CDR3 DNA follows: TGTGCTAGTGGTTCGACAGCCATCAACACCGGGGAGCTGTTTTTT. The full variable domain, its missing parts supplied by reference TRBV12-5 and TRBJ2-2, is DARVTQTPRHKVTEMGQEVTMRCQPILGHNTVFWYRQTMMQGLELLAYFRNRAPLDDSGMPKDRFSAEMPDATLATLKIQPSEPRDSAVYFCASGSTAINTGELFFGEGSRLTVL.

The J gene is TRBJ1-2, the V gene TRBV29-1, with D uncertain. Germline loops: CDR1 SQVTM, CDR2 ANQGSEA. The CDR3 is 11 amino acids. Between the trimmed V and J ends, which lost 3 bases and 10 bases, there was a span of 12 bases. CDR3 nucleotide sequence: TGCAGCGTTGACTCGAGTTTCCCCTACACCTTC. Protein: CSVDSSFPYTF.

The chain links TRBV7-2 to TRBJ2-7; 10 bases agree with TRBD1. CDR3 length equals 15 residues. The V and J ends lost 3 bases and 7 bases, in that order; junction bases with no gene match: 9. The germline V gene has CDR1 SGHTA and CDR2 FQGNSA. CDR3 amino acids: CASSFTGTGVREQYF. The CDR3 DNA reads TGTGCCAGCAGCTTTACCGGGACAGGGGTTCGGGAGCAGTACTTC.

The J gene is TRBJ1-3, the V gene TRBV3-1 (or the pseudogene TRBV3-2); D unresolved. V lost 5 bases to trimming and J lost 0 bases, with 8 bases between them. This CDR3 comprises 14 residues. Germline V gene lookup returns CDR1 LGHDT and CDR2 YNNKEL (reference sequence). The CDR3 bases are TGTGCCAGCAGCTACAGCAGCTCTGGAAACACCATATATTTT. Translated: CASSYSSSGNTIYF.

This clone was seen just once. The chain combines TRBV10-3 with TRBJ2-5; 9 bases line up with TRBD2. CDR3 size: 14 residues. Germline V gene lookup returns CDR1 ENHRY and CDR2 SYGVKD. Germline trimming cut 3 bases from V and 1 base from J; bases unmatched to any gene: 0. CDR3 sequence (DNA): TGTGCCATCAGTGATAGCGGGGGCCAAGAGACCCAGTACTTC. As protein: CAISDSGGQETQYF.

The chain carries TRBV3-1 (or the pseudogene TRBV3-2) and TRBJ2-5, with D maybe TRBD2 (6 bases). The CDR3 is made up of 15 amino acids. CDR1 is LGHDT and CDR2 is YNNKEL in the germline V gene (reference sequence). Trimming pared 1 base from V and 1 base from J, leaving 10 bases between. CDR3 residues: CASSQAPGLQETQYF. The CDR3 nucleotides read TGTGCCAGCAGCCAAGCACCGGGACTCCAAGAGACCCAGTACTTC.

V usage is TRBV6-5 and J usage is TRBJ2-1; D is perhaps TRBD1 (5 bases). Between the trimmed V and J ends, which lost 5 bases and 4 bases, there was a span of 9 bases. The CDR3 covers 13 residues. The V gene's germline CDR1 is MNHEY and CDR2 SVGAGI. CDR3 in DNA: TGTGCCAGCAGTCCCAGGGTATACAATGAGCAGTTCTTC. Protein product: CASSPRVYNEQFF.

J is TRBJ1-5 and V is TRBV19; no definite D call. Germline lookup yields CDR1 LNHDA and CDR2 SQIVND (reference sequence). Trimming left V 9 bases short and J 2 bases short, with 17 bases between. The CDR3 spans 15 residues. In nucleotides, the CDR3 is TGTGCCAGCACGTACCGGGATGGCGGCAATCAGCCCCAGCATTTT. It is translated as CASTYRDGGNQPQHF.

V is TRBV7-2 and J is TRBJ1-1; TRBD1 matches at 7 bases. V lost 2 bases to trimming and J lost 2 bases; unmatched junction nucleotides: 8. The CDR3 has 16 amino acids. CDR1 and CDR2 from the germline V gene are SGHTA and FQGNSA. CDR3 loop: CASSLLPGQPNTEAFF. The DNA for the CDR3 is TGTGCCAGCAGCTTACTCCCGGGACAGCCTAACACTGAAGCTTTCTTT.

CDR3 coding DNA: TGTGCCAGCAGTTTATGGTGGTTGGGGGCGCGGAATTCACCCCTCCACTTT. As protein: CASSLWWLGARNSPLHF. The chain recombines TRBV28 with TRBJ1-6; perhaps TRBD1 as D (6 bases). Trimming took off 0 bases at V and 7 bases at J, with 16 bases between the two ends. Germline assignment: CDR1 MDHEN and CDR2 SYDVKM. The CDR3 is 17 amino acids.

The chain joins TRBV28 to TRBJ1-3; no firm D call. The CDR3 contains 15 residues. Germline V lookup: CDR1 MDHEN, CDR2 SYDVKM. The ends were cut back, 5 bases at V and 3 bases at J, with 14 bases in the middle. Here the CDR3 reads CASSRRRFGGNTIYF. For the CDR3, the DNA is TGTGCCAGCAGTCGTAGGAGGTTCGGTGGAAACACCATATATTTT.

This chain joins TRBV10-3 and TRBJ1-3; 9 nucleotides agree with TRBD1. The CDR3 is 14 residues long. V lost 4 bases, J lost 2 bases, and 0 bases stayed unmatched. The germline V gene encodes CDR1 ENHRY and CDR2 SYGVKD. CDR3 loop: CAISGQGAGNTIYF. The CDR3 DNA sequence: TGTGCCATCAGTGGACAGGGGGCTGGAAACACCATATATTTT.